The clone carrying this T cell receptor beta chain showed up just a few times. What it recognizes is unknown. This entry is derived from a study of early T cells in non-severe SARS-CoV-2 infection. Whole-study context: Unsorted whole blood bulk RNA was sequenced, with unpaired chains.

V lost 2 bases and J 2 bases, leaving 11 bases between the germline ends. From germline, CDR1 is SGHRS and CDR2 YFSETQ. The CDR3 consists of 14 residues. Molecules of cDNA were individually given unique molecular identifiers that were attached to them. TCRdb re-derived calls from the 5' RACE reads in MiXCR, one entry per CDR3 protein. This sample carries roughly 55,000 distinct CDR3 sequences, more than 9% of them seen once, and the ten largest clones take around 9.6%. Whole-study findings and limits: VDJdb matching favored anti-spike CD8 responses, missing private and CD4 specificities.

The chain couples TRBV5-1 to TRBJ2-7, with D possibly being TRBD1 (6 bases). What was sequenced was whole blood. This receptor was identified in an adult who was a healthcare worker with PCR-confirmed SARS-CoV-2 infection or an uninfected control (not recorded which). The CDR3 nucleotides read TGCGCCAGCAGCTTACAGGGCAACCCCTACGAGCAGTACTTC. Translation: CASSLQGNPYEQYF. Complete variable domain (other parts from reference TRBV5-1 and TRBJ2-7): KAGVTQTPRYLIKTRGQQVTLSCSPISGHRSVSWYQQTPGQGLQFLFEYFSETQRNKGNFPGRFSGRQFSNSRSEMNVSTLELGDSALYLCASSLQGNPYEQYFGPGTRLTVT.